This TCR beta chain was identified during a study of shared clonotypes between healthy human individuals. Execution of the assay was at deep level. The repertoire was sequenced with immunoSEQ multiplex PCR; TCRdb's copy has only in-frame clones and lacks some. The repertoire consists of some 200,000 clones, with approximately 92% occurring once and the leading ten covering around 0.067%. With regard to this clone: Antigen unknown.

Germline V gives CDR1 KGHSH, CDR2 LQKENI. CDR3 length equals 14 residues. Regarding the study as a whole: The sharing of 4.5% to 5% of naive CD4 clonotypes was seen across a handful of donors.

Each sample came from a Caucasian adult donor living in Nashville, Tennessee. CD4+ cells yielded CD45RA+ naive and CD45RA-negative memory subsets. Sequencing used naive CD4+ T cells sorted from blood. Subset meaning: CD45RA+ positively selected. V is TRBV18 and J is TRBJ2-5; a possible D gene is TRBD1 (6 bases). The closer fit of TRBJ2-7 to the DNA end suggests the J call may be wrong. This clonotype was obtained from a woman under 40 in good health. The CDR3 here is CASSPSQGIHEQYF. As DNA, the CDR3 is TGTGCCAGCTCACCATCACAGGGAATCCACGAGCAGTACTTC.